A single sample is the source of the 20 T cell receptor beta chains below, sequenced in a study of control samples from healthy donors and cancer patients. TCRdb's copy holds only in-frame clones and misses some; the assay was immunoSEQ multiplex PCR. This table holds fewer than 60,000 clones, about 86% found once. The sequenced sample consisted of PBMCs. Receptors originate from a woman aged 50 to 60 with lung cancer.

Here the CDR3 reads CSAGDRGNTGELFF. In DNA, the CDR3 is TGCAGCGCTGGGGACAGGGGAAACACCGGGGAGCTGTTTTTT. The rearrangement joins TRBV29-1 to TRBJ2-2; TRBD1 matches 10 bases. Germline trimming cut 7 bases from V and 2 bases from J; bases unmatched to any gene: 4. The CDR3 extends over 14 amino acids. Looked up from germline, CDR1 is SQVTM and CDR2 is ANQGSEA.

This sequence joins TRBV10-3 and TRBJ2-7; D remains unclear. The CDR3 length is 16 residues. Germline CDR1 ENHRY, CDR2 SYGVKD. V dropped 3 bases and J dropped 0 bases, with 15 bases sitting between them. The CDR3 nucleotides read TGTGCCATCAGTGATAGGTCGGACGGGTCCTCCTACGAGCAGTACTTC. Protein sequence: CAISDRSDGSSYEQYF.

The chain links TRBV27 to TRBJ1-2, with TRBD1 matching over 10 bases. Germline V CDR1 and CDR2: MNHEY, SMNVEV (reference sequence). The CDR3 totals 15 residues. With V trimmed by 3 bases and J by 7 bases, 8 bases remained unmatched. CDR3 DNA sequence: TGTGCCAGCAGTTTTTCTGGACAGGGGGAGGGTGGCTACACCTTC. Translating gives CASSFSGQGEGGYTF.

The chain employs TRBV27 and TRBJ1-5, with D uncertain. CDR3 size: 17 residues. The germline gives CDR1 MNHEY, CDR2 SMNVEV (reference sequence). Trimming stripped 4 bases from V and 0 bases from J, with 16 bases between. CDR3 amino acids: CASSSNDGLYSNQPQHF. The CDR3 bases are TGTGCCAGCAGTTCTAACGACGGACTCTATAGCAATCAGCCCCAGCATTTT.

This clone has only one observation. The chain recombines TRBV12-3 or TRBV12-4 with TRBJ2-2; D gene unclear. The CDR3 is 11 amino acids. The V end was cut by 6 bases, the J end by 7 bases, with 6 bases between. The CDR3 reads CASRRVGELFF. The CDR3, as DNA: TGTGCCAGCAGGAGAGTCGGGGAGCTGTTTTTT.

V and J are TRBV4-3 and TRBJ1-2, with D unresolved. Looked up from germline, CDR1 is LGHNA and CDR2 is YSLEER. This CDR3 spans 15 amino acids. V lost 3 bases and J 3 bases, leaving 14 bases between the germline ends. CDR3 in amino acids: CASSHARTVDYGYTF. The DNA for the CDR3 is TGCGCCAGCAGCCATGCCCGGACGGTGGACTATGGCTACACCTTC.

The J gene is TRBJ1-2, the V gene TRBV29-1, with TRBD1 identical over 11 bases. The CDR3 consists of 14 residues. V gave up 3 bases and J gave up 7 bases; unmatched junction bases: 7. Per the germline V gene, CDR1 is SQVTM and CDR2 is ANQGSEA. The CDR3 DNA sequence: TGCAGCGTTGACCTGGGACAGGGGGGCCTTGGCTACACCTTC. The encoded protein is CSVDLGQGGLGYTF.

The chain carries TRBV6-5 and TRBJ2-7; possible D gene TRBD1, 5 bases. Looked up from germline, CDR1 is MNHEY and CDR2 is SVGAGI. The CDR3 covers 14 residues. V was cut by 4 bases and J by 6 bases, with 16 bases left in between. The CDR3 DNA follows: TGTGCCAGCAGTTTGGACACCGGATTCAGCGAGCAGTACTTC. It is translated as CASSLDTGFSEQYF.

The J gene is TRBJ2-1, the V gene TRBV5-1, with D possibly TRBD1 on 5 matching bases. CDR3 length: 15 amino acids. Trimming stripped 0 bases from V and 4 bases from J, with 11 bases between. CDR1 and CDR2 (germline): SGHRS, YFSETQ. CDR3 sequence reads: CASSLVSGFYNEQFF. For the CDR3, the DNA is TGCGCCAGCAGCTTGGTTTCAGGGTTTTACAATGAGCAGTTCTTC.

This clone has only one observation. This chain connects TRBV12-5 to TRBJ2-6; D not certain. There are 15 residues in the CDR3. The V end lost 5 bases, the J end lost 0 bases, and 8 bases lay between the germline ends. In germline, CDR1 is LGHNT, CDR2 FRNRAP. The CDR3 DNA reads as TGTGCTAGTGGTCGTCGTCTCTCTGGGGCCAACGTCCTGACTTTC. Its protein is CASGRRLSGANVLTF. Full variable domain (rest looked up from reference TRBV12-5 and TRBJ2-6): DARVTQTPRHKVTEMGQEVTMRCQPILGHNTVFWYRQTMMQGLELLAYFRNRAPLDDSGMPKDRFSAEMPDATLATLKIQPSEPRDSAVYFCASGRRLSGANVLTFGAGSRLTVL.

The genes are TRBV7-9 and TRBJ1-1; D is uncertain. This CDR3 has 13 amino acids. Germline CDR1 is SEHNR and CDR2 is FQNEAQ (reference sequence). V lost 4 bases, J lost 1 base, and 7 bases lay in between. This CDR3 is CASSSEGNTEAFF. The CDR3 DNA reads as TGTGCCAGCAGCTCAGAGGGGAACACTGAAGCTTTCTTT.

The sample holds a few counts of this clone. The chain has TRBV2 and TRBJ2-3; a weak D match, TRBD2 (6 bases). V lost 7 bases and J lost 4, with 18 bases in between. There are 15 residues in the CDR3. Per the germline V gene, CDR1 is SNHLY and CDR2 is FYNNEI. The CDR3 bases are TGTGCCAGCACTAGGGGCGGGGTAGGGTCAGATACGCAGTATTTT. It yields the protein CASTRGGVGSDTQYF.

This clone was counted once. The chain has TRBV28 and TRBJ1-6; the D gene is possibly TRBD1 (5 bases). The CDR3 is 17 amino acids. Trimming removed 3 bases from V and 7 bases from J, with 19 bases in between. CDR1 MDHEN and CDR2 SYDVKM come from the germline V gene. CDR3 loop: CASSFWDSNPPNSPLHF. The CDR3 DNA reads as TGTGCCAGCAGTTTCTGGGACTCCAACCCCCCAAATTCACCCCTCCACTTT.

The V gene is TRBV5-1, the J gene TRBJ2-3; D may be TRBD2 (5 bases). Trimming stripped 4 bases from V and 4 bases from J, with 13 bases between. The CDR3 spans 14 residues. CDR1 is SGHRS and CDR2 is YFSETQ in the germline V gene. CDR3 in amino acids: CASSKTRDSDTQYF. In DNA, the CDR3 is TGCGCCAGCAGCAAAACGAGGGATTCAGATACGCAGTATTTT.

The rearrangement joins TRBV12-3 or TRBV12-4 to TRBJ2-7; no clear D. The CDR3 consists of 12 residues. Trimming removed 3 bases from V and 4 bases from J, with 7 bases in between. CDR3 nucleotides: TGTGCCAGCAGTTTCGGAGCTTACGAGCAGTACTTC. Translated, it gives CASSFGAYEQYF.

The genes are TRBV7-9 and TRBJ1-5; TRBD1 might be the D (6 bases). This CDR3 has 13 amino acids. The V gene lost 5 bases and the J gene lost 5 bases, with 10 bases spanning the gap. CDR1 SEHNR and CDR2 FQNEAQ come from the germline V gene (reference sequence). In nucleotides, the CDR3 is TGTGCCAGCAGCGTGACAGGAGATCAGCCCCAGCATTTT. This translates into CASSVTGDQPQHF. Drawing the rest from reference TRBV7-9 and TRBJ1-5, the complete variable domain is DTGVSQNPRHKITKRGQNVTFRCDPISEHNRLYWYRQTLGQGPEFLTYFQNEAQLEKSRLLSDRFSAERPKGSFSTLEIQRTEQGDSAMYLCASSVTGDQPQHFGDGTRLSIL.

The chain links TRBV12-3 or TRBV12-4 to TRBJ1-2, with unresolved D. Between the trimmed V and J ends, which lost 1 base and 4 bases, there was a span of 7 bases. CDR3 length equals 13 residues. The CDR3 here is CASSLVGSYGYTF. As DNA, the CDR3 is TGTGCCAGCAGTTTAGTCGGGTCCTATGGCTACACCTTC.

J is TRBJ1-1 and V is TRBV19; the D is unclear. The CDR3 sequence is 12 residues long. Germline V gene data show CDR1 as LNHDA and CDR2 as SQIVND (reference sequence). The V gene lost 8 bases and the J gene lost 1 base, with 8 bases spanning the gap. The DNA of the CDR3 is TGTGCCAGTCGGGAGGCGAACACTGAAGCTTTCTTT. Translated, it gives CASREANTEAFF.

The gene calls are TRBV5-1 and TRBJ2-3, with 11 bases identical to TRBD1. Germline V gene lookup returns CDR1 SGHRS and CDR2 YFSETQ. Losses at the gene ends were 3 bases for V and 3 bases for J; bases not matched to a gene: 3. The CDR3 has 15 amino acids. DNA of the CDR3: TGCGCCAGCAGCTCCCGGGACAGGGGGACAGATACGCAGTATTTT. It specifies CASSSRDRGTDTQYF.

The chain employs TRBV7-9 and TRBJ1-1, with TRBD1 matching 7 bases. CDR1 SEHNR and CDR2 FQNEAQ come from the germline V gene (reference sequence). CDR3 length: 13 residues. The ends lost 7 bases at V and 0 bases at J; junction bases unmatched: 2. CDR3 sequence (DNA): TGTGCCAGCAAGGGGGCACTGAACACTGAAGCTTTCTTT. Translating it yields CASKGALNTEAFF.